This TCR beta chain was identified in a study of blood T cell repertoires in COVID-19. Study at large: Sites in the United States, Italy and Spain provided acute and convalescent COVID-19 samples. The analysed material was cDNA or gDNA that came from T cells, B-cell-depleted T cells, or PBMCs.

The CDR3 contains 18 residues. Unmatched junction bases numbered 8, after V lost 3 bases and J lost 0 bases. In germline, CDR1 is MNHEY, CDR2 SMNVEV (reference sequence). Methods used by the authors: Reference gene primer amplification gave nucleated cell count estimates. Produced via immunoSEQ multiplex PCR; TCRdb's table is partial and in-frame only. From that table come the V and J calls and clone size; the DNA was used to work out D and trimming. There are under 60,000 clones in the sample; about nine tenths occur only once, and 9.5% to 13% lies in the top ten. V gene TRBV27 combines with J gene TRBJ2-6, with TRBD1 identical over 7 bases. Sequencing input: peripheral blood. The TCR was taken from a human donor with acute or convalescent COVID-19. The donor label of this sample is uncertain. The CDR3 region is CASSLQGVGASGANVLTF. CDR3 DNA: TGTGCCAGCAGTTTGCAGGGGGTTGGGGCCTCTGGGGCCAACGTCCTGACTTTC.